The next 18 T cell receptor beta chains were all read from a single sample in a study of cytomegalovirus exposure and HLA in healthy donors. Produced via immunoSEQ multiplex PCR; TCRdb's table is partial and in-frame only. The sample shows over 110,000 clones, around 86% of them seen only once. The specimen was PBMCs. These receptors all stem from a man aged 18 to 30 in good health and CMV-seropositive.

This clone was detected only once. This chain connects TRBV7-3 to TRBJ2-3, with TRBD2 matching 10 bases. Germline V gene sequence: CDR1 SGHTA, CDR2 FQGTGA. This CDR3 has 17 amino acids. After removal of 3 bases from V and 0 bases from J, the junction contained 6 bases not matched to a gene. This CDR3 reads CASSLGGLAASTDTQYF. The CDR3 DNA follows: TGTGCCAGCAGCTTGGGCGGACTAGCGGCTAGCACAGATACGCAGTATTTT.

The chain couples TRBV5-1 to TRBJ1-1, with D hard to call. CDR1 is SGHRS, CDR2 YFSETQ, per germline. CDR3 length equals 14 residues. The germline V and J ends were trimmed by 1 base and 4 bases, with 11 bases remaining between them. CDR3 coding DNA: TGCGCCAGCAGCTTGCGGGTTCTTGGCACTGAAGCTTTCTTT. This codes for CASSLRVLGTEAFF.

V gene TRBV25-1 combines with J gene TRBJ2-1, with 7 bases that match TRBD1. J lost 3 bases, V lost 3 bases, and 5 bases had no gene match. The CDR3 has 15 amino acids. Germline CDR1 is MGHDK and CDR2 is SYGVNS. CDR3 amino acids: CASSDGQVFYNEQFF. The CDR3 DNA follows: TGTGCCAGCAGTGATGGACAGGTATTCTACAATGAGCAGTTCTTC.

The rearrangement uses TRBV19 and TRBJ2-3; D is possibly TRBD1 (5 bases). This CDR3 is 13 amino acids long. The V end was cut by 5 bases, the J end by 2 bases, with 8 bases between. CDR1 and CDR2 (germline): LNHDA, SQIVND (reference sequence). CDR3 protein: CASSDRNTDTQYF. The DNA for the CDR3 is TGTGCCAGTAGTGACAGAAACACAGATACGCAGTATTTT.

The rearrangement links TRBV7-8 to TRBJ1-1; 10 positions agree with TRBD1. This CDR3 has 16 amino acids. CDR1 and CDR2 from the germline V gene are SGHVS and FQNEAQ. The J segment lost 1 base and the V segment lost 4 bases, leaving 6 bases of the junction unmatched. The CDR3 region is CASSSRDRGSNTEAFF. The CDR3 DNA reads TGTGCCAGCAGCTCGCGGGACAGGGGATCGAACACTGAAGCTTTCTTT.

The chain's CDR3 is CAWSDRGAKNIQYF. The CDR3 DNA is TGTGCCTGGAGCGACAGGGGAGCCAAAAACATTCAGTACTTC. The chain links TRBV30 to TRBJ2-4; 8 nucleotides line up with TRBD1. Per germline, CDR1 GTSNPN and CDR2 SVGIG (reference sequence). V trimming: 3 bases; J trimming: 0 bases; junction bases outside the gene matches: 1. This CDR3 has 14 residues.

This chain links TRBV5-4 with TRBJ1-1; D gene unclear. The CDR3 loop spans 11 amino acids. V was clipped by 3 bases and J by 3 bases, with 3 bases between them. Germline CDR1 reads SGHNT; CDR2 reads YYREEE (reference sequence). The CDR3 loop reads CASSSDTEAFF. DNA of the CDR3: TGTGCCAGCAGCTCGGACACTGAAGCTTTCTTT.

This clone was observed at least ten times. The genes are TRBV30 and TRBJ1-4; 8 nucleotides match TRBD1. CDR1 and CDR2 from the germline V gene are GTSNPN and SVGIG (reference sequence). V lost 0 bases, J lost 2 bases, and 11 bases stayed unmatched. The CDR3 sequence is 18 residues long. CDR3 bases: TGTGCCTGGAGTGTACTGGGGCAGGGGGCTTCGACTAATGAAAAACTGTTTTTT. Translation gives CAWSVLGQGASTNEKLFF. The full variable domain, in which reference TRBV30 and TRBJ1-4 provide the parts outside the CDR3, is SQTIHQWPATLVQPVGSPLSLECTVEGTSNPNLYWYRQAAGRGLQLLFYSVGIGQISSEVPQNLSASRPQDRQFILSSKKLLLSDSGFYLCAWSVLGQGASTNEKLFFGSGTQLSVL.

The chain carries TRBV11-3 and TRBJ2-3, with 8 bases that match TRBD2. Germline CDR1 is SGHNT and CDR2 is YENEEA. The CDR3 covers 16 residues. V was clipped by 8 bases and J by 0 bases; unmatched bases: 10. The CDR3, as DNA: TGTGCCAGCCGCAAGCGGGAGCGAACTAGCACAGATACGCAGTATTTT. Translation gives CASRKRERTSTDTQYF.

The chain recombines TRBV29-1 with TRBJ1-5, with TRBD1 matching 12 bases. Germline V gives CDR1 SQVTM, CDR2 ANQGSEA. The junction had 6 bases not matched to a gene; V was cut back by 6 bases and J by 0 bases. This CDR3 contains 16 residues. The CDR3 nucleotides read TGCAGCGTCGGGACAGGGGGCTCTTTTAGCAATCAGCCCCAGCATTTT. Translated: CSVGTGGSFSNQPQHF.

This clone is a singleton in its sample. The gene calls are TRBV9 and TRBJ2-3, with D perhaps TRBD2 (6 bases). V lost 4 bases, J lost 3 bases, and 15 bases lay in between. Germline V CDR1 and CDR2: SGDLS, YYNGEE. The CDR3 runs to 15 residues. The CDR3 region is CASSFGGVRTDTQYF. The DNA of the CDR3 is TGTGCCAGCAGCTTCGGGGGAGTTAGAACAGATACGCAGTATTTT.

This clone showed up just once. This chain joins TRBV11-3 and TRBJ2-1, with D maybe TRBD2 (6 bases). The CDR3 loop spans 14 amino acids. Germline CDR1 reads SGHNT; CDR2 reads YENEEA. The ends were cut back, 3 bases at V and 5 bases at J, with 11 bases in the middle. The chain's CDR3 is CASSLISGHNEQFF. In nucleotides, the CDR3 is TGTGCCAGCAGCTTGATTAGCGGACACAATGAGCAGTTCTTC.

V is TRBV7-8 and J is TRBJ1-2; 7 nucleotides match TRBD1. The germline gives CDR1 SGHVS, CDR2 FQNEAQ. Germline trimming cut 3 bases from V and 8 bases from J; bases unmatched to any gene: 3. The CDR3 extends over 12 amino acids. CDR3 nucleotides: TGTGCCAGCAGCTTCCAGGGGGGCGGCTACACCTTC. Amino acids: CASSFQGGGYTF.

The chain joins TRBV7-2 to TRBJ2-7, with 12 bases that match TRBD2. The V gene end was trimmed by 4 bases and the J gene end by 6 bases; junction bases not matched to a gene: 13. Looked up from germline, CDR1 is SGHTA and CDR2 is FQGNSA. The CDR3 has 17 residues. CDR3 sequence: CASSSGLAGPSLREQYF. CDR3 DNA: TGTGCCAGCAGCTCCGGACTAGCGGGACCATCCCTACGCGAGCAGTACTTC.

The chain couples TRBV5-6 to TRBJ2-6, with 8 bases lining up with TRBD1. Germline-derived CDR1 and CDR2 are SGHDT and YYEEEE. The CDR3 spans 17 residues. J was trimmed by 2 bases and V by 4 bases; bases with no gene match: 8. CDR3: CASSVDRELAGANVLTF. CDR3 DNA sequence: TGTGCCAGCAGCGTGGACAGGGAACTCGCTGGGGCCAACGTCCTGACTTTC.

The chain combines TRBV7-9 with TRBJ2-2, with a tentative D call TRBD1 (5 bases). V lost 6 bases and J lost 4, with 9 bases in between. Germline-derived CDR1 and CDR2 are SEHNR and FQNEAQ (reference sequence). The CDR3 is 13 residues long. Here the CDR3 DNA reads TGTGCCAGCAGTTCGCAGGGCACCGGGGAGCTGTTTTTT. Its translation is CASSSQGTGELFF. The whole variable domain, remainder taken from reference TRBV7-9 and TRBJ2-2, is DTGVSQNPRHKITKRGQNVTFRCDPISEHNRLYWYRQTLGQGPEFLTYFQNEAQLEKSRLLSDRFSAERPKGSFSTLEIQRTEQGDSAMYLCASSSQGTGELFFGEGSRLTVL.

This clone is a singleton in its sample. V is TRBV5-1 and J is TRBJ1-1, with TRBD1 matching 7 bases. V shed 4 bases and J 2 bases; nucleotides not matched to a gene: 5. Germline values: CDR1 SGHRS, CDR2 YFSETQ. The length of the CDR3 is 14 residues. CDR3 region: CASSEQGFNTEAFF. In DNA, the CDR3 is TGCGCCAGCAGCGAACAGGGGTTCAACACTGAAGCTTTCTTT.

This rearrangement joins TRBV6-6 to TRBJ2-7; D unresolved. Germline values: CDR1 MNHNY, CDR2 SVGAGI (reference sequence). The germline V and J ends were trimmed by 7 bases and 3 bases, with 16 bases remaining between them. There are 14 residues in the CDR3. The CDR3 is CASTRTSSGYEQYF. CDR3 DNA sequence: TGTGCCAGCACCAGAACAAGTTCTGGCTACGAGCAGTACTTC.